This T cell receptor (beta chain) was sequenced for a study of blood T cell repertoires in COVID-19. This clone was recorded once. Method: immunoSEQ multiplex PCR; TCRdb's copy keeps in-frame clones and lacks some. The table records 250,000 to 300,000 clones, roughly nine tenths of them present only once. Sequencing was carried out using peripheral blood. This sequence was found in a woman aged 25-40 years with COVID-19, enrolled during active disease.

The CDR3 spells CASSLATGLTPLHF. CDR3 nucleotide sequence: TGTGCCAGCAGCTTGGCCACTGGGCTTACACCCCTCCACTTT. The chain joins TRBV5-6 to TRBJ1-6, with D unresolved. This CDR3 comprises 14 residues. V was pared by 0 bases and J by 11 bases, with 12 bases between. Germline CDR1 and CDR2: SGHDT and YYEEEE.